This T cell receptor (beta chain) was documented in a study of response to subunit inactivated influenza vaccine. As regards this clonotype: The antigen remains unidentified.

Study-level points and caveats: Each seasonal influenza vaccination recruits few new T cells, the authors suggested.

Germline values: CDR1 LGHNA, CDR2 YSLEER. The ends lost 0 bases at V and 0 bases at J; junction bases unmatched: 9. This CDR3 contains 18 residues. TCRdb ran MiXCR on the RT-PCR reads and lists one entry per CDR3 protein. Among hundreds of thousands of distinct CDR3 sequences listed, 13% were seen once. This specimen consisted of PBMCs from blood, obtained about 40 days after vaccination. The chain has TRBV4-3 and TRBJ2-3; TRBD2 aligns across 7 bases. The source of this sequence is a man between 45 and 60 years old who received an inactivated influenza vaccine. The CDR3 region is CASSQDRAGLSSTDTQYF. CDR3 DNA: TGCGCCAGCAGCCAAGATCGGGCGGGACTATCTAGCACAGATACGCAGTATTTT.